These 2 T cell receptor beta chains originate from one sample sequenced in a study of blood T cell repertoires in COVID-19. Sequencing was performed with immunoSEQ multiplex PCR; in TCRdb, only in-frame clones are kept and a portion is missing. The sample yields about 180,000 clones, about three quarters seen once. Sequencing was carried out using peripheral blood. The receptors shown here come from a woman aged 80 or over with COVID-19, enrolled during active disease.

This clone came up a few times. The CDR3 loop reads CASYRDRNSGYTF. The CDR3 DNA is TGTGCCAGCTACCGCGACAGGAATAGTGGCTACACCTTC. The rearrangement links TRBV6-5 to TRBJ1-2; D might be TRBD1 (6 bases). Trimming removed 8 bases from V and 7 bases from J, with 17 bases in between. The CDR3 is 13 residues long. Germline CDR1 is MNHEY and CDR2 is SVGAGI.

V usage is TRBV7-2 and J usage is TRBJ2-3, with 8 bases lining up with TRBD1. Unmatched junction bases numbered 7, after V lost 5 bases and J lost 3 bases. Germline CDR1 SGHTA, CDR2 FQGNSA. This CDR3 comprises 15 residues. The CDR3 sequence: CASSPGQGGTDTQYF. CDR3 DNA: TGTGCCAGCAGCCCAGGACAGGGCGGAACAGATACGCAGTATTTT.